This entry is about one T cell receptor beta chain. Its antigen is still unknown. This sample is drawn from a study of tumor-infiltrating lymphocytes in localized non-small cell lung cancer. Across the study: Patients included smokers and never-smokers with various histologies, some sampled after neoadjuvant chemotherapy. Each patient gave resected tumor and non-adjacent uninvolved lung tissue.

Study results and caveats: Not all patients were TCR sequenced, owing to tissue quantity. Different pieces of the same tissue went to different assays, confounding technical variation with intratumor heterogeneity.

Profiled with immunoSEQ multiplex PCR; TCRdb holds only in-frame clones, not every one. This sample has approximately 12,000 clones, with about 70% found just once. Germline CDR1 reads MNHEY; CDR2 reads SMNVEV (reference sequence). The CDR3 consists of 15 residues. Unmatched junction bases numbered 6, after V lost 4 bases and J lost 5 bases. V and J are TRBV27 and TRBJ2-1, with 9 bases aligning to TRBD2. The source of this sequence is a human donor with non-small cell lung cancer. Sequenced: uninvolved lung tissue not adjacent to the tumor. The CDR3 reads CASSSGGRADNEQFF. The CDR3 region has the DNA TGTGCCAGCAGTTCCGGCGGGAGGGCCGACAATGAGCAGTTCTTC.